Below, 19 T cell receptor beta chains from the same sample are listed, as sequenced in a study of T cells in Graves' hyperthyroidism and ophthalmopathy. Amplification yielded TCR beta CDR3 regions, with RNA transcripts as the source. Using the HTBI primer set, a first-round RT-PCR was run on the TCR CDR3. Each CDR3 protein gets one entry after TCRdb re-called the multiplex PCR reads with MiXCR. Counted here are around 700,000 distinct CDR3 sequences, over 15% occurring once; the ten biggest clones make up 16%. Material: blood. The origin of the receptors is a woman aged 45 to 65 with Graves' hyperthyroidism that later progressed to Graves' ophthalmopathy.

This clonotype has a handful of counts. The V and J genes are TRBV25-1 and TRBJ1-1, with D perhaps TRBD1 (6 bases). CDR3 length equals 15 residues. Germline V gene data show CDR1 as MGHDK and CDR2 as SYGVNS. V lost 2 bases to trimming and J lost 1 base, with 11 bases between them. In DNA form, the CDR3 reads TGTGCCAGCAGTGAAAGGGGGTTAGGGAACACTGAAGCTTTCTTT. It specifies CASSERGLGNTEAFF.

About this clonotype itself: Germline is not matched at one junction end, which may reflect a read error. The chain employs TRBV6-1 and TRBJ1-1; D remains ambiguous. Germline CDR1 MNHNS, CDR2 SASEGT. CDR3 size: 14 residues. The CDR3 DNA sequence: TGTGCCAGCAGCGAAGACATTTTGCGATCCGAAGCTTTCTTT. Protein: CASSEDILRSEAFF.

This clonotype has a handful of counts. The chain carries TRBV7-8 and TRBJ2-2, with D unresolved. With 5 bases removed from V and 6 bases from J, the gap between germline ends came to 4 bases. The germline V gene has CDR1 SGHVS and CDR2 FQNEAQ. This CDR3 has 11 residues. The CDR3 loop reads CASSPSGELFF. Here the CDR3 DNA reads TGTGCCAGCAGCCCCTCCGGGGAGCTGTTTTTT.

The rearrangement uses TRBV29-1 and TRBJ1-1, with TRBD1 as a possible D gene (5 bases). CDR1 is SQVTM, CDR2 ANQGSEA, per germline. This CDR3 region has 14 residues. V lost 6 bases and J 0 bases, leaving 14 bases between the germline ends. The CDR3 bases are TGCAGCGTCCAAACCGGGACGGTGAACACTGAAGCTTTCTTT. Its translation is CSVQTGTVNTEAFF.

This clonotype appeared a few times. The V gene is TRBV6-2 or TRBV6-3, the J gene TRBJ2-1; perhaps TRBD1 as D (6 bases). This CDR3 contains 15 residues. Germline CDR1 and CDR2: MNHEY and SVGEGT. V gave up 10 bases and J gave up 2 bases, with 18 bases separating them. The CDR3 DNA follows: TGTGCCACTAAACAGGGACCCCCTACCTACAATGAGCAGTTCTTC. Residues: CATKQGPPTYNEQFF.

The table lists this clonotype with many counts. The chain is built from TRBV11-2 and TRBJ2-2, with a possible D match to TRBD1 (5 bases). V lost 2 bases and J 6 bases, leaving 10 bases between the germline ends. Germline CDR1 and CDR2: SGHAT and FQNNGV. The CDR3 spans 14 residues. In DNA, the CDR3 is TGTGCCAGCAGCTTATTGGAAGGGGCCGGGGAGCTGTTTTTT. Translated: CASSLLEGAGELFF. The full variable domain, in which reference TRBV11-2 and TRBJ2-2 provide the parts outside the CDR3, is EAGVAQSPRYKIIEKRQSVAFWCNPISGHATLYWYQQILGQGPKLLIQFQNNGVVDDSQLPKDRFSAERLKGVDSTLKIQPAKLEDSAVYLCASSLLEGAGELFFGEGSRLTVL.

The V call is TRBV4-1, the J call TRBJ2-5; 9 bases are a match to TRBD1. The ends lost 0 bases at V and 0 bases at J; junction bases unmatched: 2. The CDR3 consists of 16 residues. CDR1 and CDR2 (germline): MGHRA, YSYEKL. CDR3 loop: CASSQETGGYQETQYF. The DNA of the CDR3 is TGCGCCAGCAGCCAAGAGACAGGGGGGTACCAAGAGACCCAGTACTTC.

A remark on this clonotype: A clone one base away is much larger, so this may be a read error. The chain recombines TRBV6-1 with TRBJ1-1; D is unclear. Germline V CDR1 and CDR2: MNHNS, SASEGT. Trimming removed 4 bases at V and 4 bases at J, with 19 bases between. The CDR3 is 16 amino acids. The CDR3 sequence is CASSAPSVGVSTEAFF. As DNA, the CDR3 is TGTGCCAGCAGTGCCCCCAGCGTTGGAGTGAGCACTGAAGCTTTCTTT.

This clonotype was seen only a few times. The chain couples TRBV19 to TRBJ1-2, with 8 bases matching TRBD1. V lost 2 bases to trimming and J lost 3 bases; unmatched junction nucleotides: 5. The CDR3 extends over 15 amino acids. Germline CDR1 reads LNHDA; CDR2 reads SQIVND (reference sequence). CDR3 nucleotide sequence: TGTGCCAGTAGTATAAGGACAGGGACTTACTATGGCTACACCTTC. The encoded protein is CASSIRTGTYYGYTF.

The chain carries TRBV9 and TRBJ2-7, with 8 bases that match TRBD2. Germline V gene sequence: CDR1 SGDLS, CDR2 YYNGEE. The CDR3 spans 15 residues. Trimming at V came to 0 bases and at J to 0 bases, leaving 2 bases not matched to a gene. As DNA, the CDR3 is TGTGCCAGCAGCGTAGGTAGCGGGGCCTCCTACGAGCAGTACTTC. It translates to CASSVGSGASYEQYF. The entire variable domain, with the rest obtained from reference TRBV9 and TRBJ2-7, is as follows: DSGVTQTPKHLITATGQRVTLRCSPRSGDLSVYWYQQSLDQGLQFLIQYYNGEERAKGNILERFSAQQFPDLHSELNLSSLELGDSALYFCASSVGSGASYEQYFGPGTRLTVT.

The V and J genes are TRBV5-1 and TRBJ1-1; D is undetermined. Between the trimmed V and J ends, which lost 0 bases and 1 base, there was a span of 16 bases. Germline V gene sequence: CDR1 SGHRS, CDR2 YFSETQ. CDR3 length: 17 amino acids. Written as DNA, the CDR3 is TGCGCCAGCAGCTTGGATCTCACCCGATCGAGGAACACTGAAGCTTTCTTT. This sequence encodes CASSLDLTRSRNTEAFF. The entire variable domain, with the rest obtained from reference TRBV5-1 and TRBJ1-1, is as follows: KAGVTQTPRYLIKTRGQQVTLSCSPISGHRSVSWYQQTPGQGLQFLFEYFSETQRNKGNFPGRFSGRQFSNSRSEMNVSTLELGDSALYLCASSLDLTRSRNTEAFFGQGTRLTVV.

This chain links TRBV29-1 with TRBJ2-2, with D possibly being TRBD2 (5 bases). Trimming removed 7 bases from V and 4 bases from J, with 16 bases in between. The CDR3 is 14 residues long. Germline assignment: CDR1 SQVTM and CDR2 ANQGSEA. The CDR3 protein is CSGGPQVGTGELFF. The CDR3 DNA reads TGCAGCGGAGGGCCGCAAGTGGGCACCGGGGAGCTGTTTTTT.

V and J are TRBV7-3 and TRBJ2-3, with TRBD1 identical over 10 bases. The CDR3 totals 15 residues. From germline, CDR1 is SGHTA and CDR2 FQGTGA. V lost 5 bases and J lost 2; bases outside the gene matches: 4. The CDR3 here is CASSADRGTTDTQYF. In nucleotides, the CDR3 is TGTGCCAGCAGCGCGGACAGGGGGACCACAGATACGCAGTATTTT.

There are a few counts of this clonotype. The V call is TRBV7-2, the J call TRBJ2-3, with D maybe TRBD1 (6 bases). V lost 5 bases, J lost 4 bases, and 13 bases lay in between. The CDR3 loop spans 14 amino acids. Germline V gene sequence: CDR1 SGHTA, CDR2 FQGNSA. In nucleotides, the CDR3 is TGTGCCAGCAGCACCGGACAGAATCCAGATACGCAGTATTTT. Its translation is CASSTGQNPDTQYF.

This clonotype has a count of ten or more. The V gene is TRBV12-3 or TRBV12-4, the J gene TRBJ1-1; D ambiguous. The CDR3 runs 13 residues. V lost 2 bases to trimming and J lost 8 bases, with 12 bases between them. The CDR3 loop reads CASSLPLNREAFF. Here the CDR3 DNA reads TGTGCCAGCAGTTTACCCCTTAATAGGGAAGCTTTCTTT.

The chain joins TRBV7-9 to TRBJ2-7; D gene ambiguous. Germline CDR1 is SEHNR and CDR2 is FQNEAQ (reference sequence). The CDR3 is made up of 13 amino acids. V gave up 2 bases and J gave up 4 bases, with 9 bases separating them. The CDR3 DNA sequence: TGTGCCAGCAGCTTAAGTGCGGCGTACGAGCAGTACTTC. Protein: CASSLSAAYEQYF.

This clonotype has only a few counts. The V call is TRBV19, the J call TRBJ1-5; the match to TRBD1 covers 10 bases. Germline V gives CDR1 LNHDA, CDR2 SQIVND (reference sequence). The CDR3 spans 17 residues. The J segment lost 0 bases and the V segment lost 4 bases, leaving 6 bases of the junction unmatched. The CDR3 DNA reads as TGTGCCAGTAGTACCTGGGACAGGGGCTATAGCAATCAGCCCCAGCATTTT. Its translation: CASSTWDRGYSNQPQHF.

This clonotype appeared many times. The V call is TRBV3-1, the J call TRBJ2-1; unclear D gene. With 3 bases removed from V and 10 bases from J, the gap between germline ends came to 13 bases. The CDR3 covers 13 residues. The V gene's germline CDR1 is LGHDT and CDR2 YNNKEL (reference sequence). The DNA for the CDR3 is TGTGCCAGCAGCCAGGGATCCCCGATGGAGCAGTTCTTC. Protein product: CASSQGSPMEQFF.

This clonotype was detected only a few times. The V gene is TRBV6-1, the J gene TRBJ1-1; no clear D. Trimming removed 6 bases from V and 1 base from J, with 6 bases in between. The CDR3 covers 12 residues. Germline CDR1 is MNHNS and CDR2 is SASEGT. CDR3 in DNA: TGTGCCAGCAGGTGGAGGAACACTGAAGCTTTCTTT. Residues: CASRWRNTEAFF.